A selection of T cell receptor beta chains follows, all from one sample in a study of T cell repertoires in cytomegalovirus infection. TCRdb reprocessed the reads via MiXCR and lists one record per CDR3 protein. The data hold some 600,000 distinct CDR3 sequences, with 20% to 25% observed a single time. The source material was CD8+ T cells from PBMCs. These receptors were obtained from a human donor in good health (CMV status not recorded). Some clones in this sample may be carry-over from other donors' samples. The CDR3 runs from the conserved cysteine through the conserved F or W. D genes are given only for firm matches. A row's size may be missing; if present it is once, few, many or a size class.

d_gene,v_gene,abundance,j_gene,CDR3aa,CDR3nt
-,TRBV20-1,-,TRBJ1-2,CSASSFAKGPYGYTF,TGCAGTGCTAGTTCTTTCGCGAAGGGGCCCTATGGCTACACCTTC
TRBD2,TRBV20-1,-,TRBJ2-3,CSVSGGTISTDTQYF,TGCAGTGTTAGTGGAGGGACTATCTCCACAGATACGCAGTATTTT
-,TRBV12-3/TRBV12-4,few,TRBJ1-1,CASGPVNTEAFF,TGTGCCAGCGGACCGGTGAACACTGAAGCTTTCTTT
TRBD2,TRBV4-1,-,TRBJ2-7,CASSLDGTSGSYEQYF,TGCGCCAGCAGCCTCGACGGGACTAGCGGGTCCTACGAGCAGTACTTC
-,TRBV20-1,once,TRBJ2-1,CSATAGGEQFF,TGCAGTGCCACCGCCGGGGGAGAGCAGTTCTTC
TRBD1,TRBV6-2/TRBV6-3,few,TRBJ1-5,CASGTGRQPQHF,TGTGCCAGCGGGACAGGGAGACAGCCCCAGCATTTT
-,TRBV28,few,TRBJ2-2,CASSFLRGVTGELFF,TGTGCCAGCAGTTTTCTTAGGGGTGTCACCGGGGAGCTGTTTTTT
-,TRBV20-1,-,TRBJ1-2,CSARAGRGGWGYTF,TGCAGTGCTAGAGCGGGGAGGGGGGGCTGGGGCTACACCTTC
TRBD2,TRBV7-2,many,TRBJ2-1,CASSPGAGTRDNEQFF,TGTGCCAGCAGCCCCGGCGCCGGGACTAGGGACAATGAGCAGTTCTTC
TRBD2,TRBV5-6,-,TRBJ2-1,CASSSTGTSGGYEQFF,TGTGCCAGCAGCTCGACCGGGACTAGCGGGGGGTACGAGCAGTTCTTC
-,TRBV28,many,TRBJ2-1,CASTRDGTYNEQFF,TGTGCCAGCACCCGGGACGGGACCTACAATGAGCAGTTCTTC
TRBD2,TRBV29-1,-,TRBJ2-3,CSVEQTLYSRGAEDTQYF,TGTAGCGTTGAACAAACCTTATATTCGCGGGGGGCCGAAGATACGCAGTATTTT
TRBD2,TRBV7-9,many,TRBJ2-3,CASSSGLADTDTQYF,TGTGCCAGCAGCTCGGGACTAGCGGACACAGATACGCAGTATTTT
-,TRBV13,few,TRBJ1-5,CASSLAGVPQHF,TGTGCCAGCAGCTTAGCAGGCGTGCCCCAGCATTTT
-,TRBV10-2,many,TRBJ1-1,CASSESKGLHTEAFF,TGCGCCAGCAGTGAGTCGAAAGGGCTGCACACTGAAGCTTTCTTT
TRBD2,TRBV12-3/TRBV12-4,-,TRBJ2-1,CASSLFSGGLYNEQFF,TGTGCCAGCAGTTTATTCAGCGGGGGACTTTACAATGAGCAGTTCTTC
-,TRBV19,-,TRBJ2-7,CASSNGEPTRQYF,TGTGCCAGTAGTAATGGAGAGCCTACGAGGCAGTACTTC
-,TRBV14,few,TRBJ1-4,CASSQVSEKLFF,TGTGCCAGCAGCCAAGTCTCTGAAAAACTGTTTTTT
-,TRBV7-2,many,TRBJ1-1,CASSIIDIGQNTEAFF,TGTGCCAGCAGCATAATCGATATTGGGCAAAACACTGAAGCTTTCTTT
TRBD1,TRBV28,-,TRBJ1-2,CASSSRDRGQANYGYTF,TGTGCCAGCAGTTCCCGGGACAGGGGGCAAGCTAACTATGGCTACACCTTC
-,TRBV7-3,few,TRBJ2-3,CASSRGLFTSTDTQYF,TGTGCCAGCAGCCGTGGACTATTTACTAGCACAGATACGCAGTATTTT
-,TRBV7-8,many,TRBJ2-3,CASSQGTSASTDTQYF,TGTGCCAGCAGCCAGGGGACTTCCGCTAGCACAGATACGCAGTATTTT
-,TRBV7-9,many,TRBJ2-3,CASSISTNTQYF,TGTGCCAGCAGCATAAGCACGAATACGCAGTATTTT
-,TRBV29-1,few,TRBJ2-5,CSVEYQNQETQYF,TGCAGCGTTGAATATCAGAATCAAGAGACCCAGTACTTC
-,TRBV29-1,few,TRBJ1-2,CSVRTRYGYTF,TGCAGCGTTAGGACCCGGTATGGCTACACCTTC
-,TRBV7-2,many,TRBJ2-7,CASSSRRTVSYEQYF,TGTGCCAGCAGTTCCCGCCGGACAGTCTCCTACGAGCAGTACTTC
-,TRBV19,few,TRBJ2-2,CASSDTGSTGELFF,TGTGCCAGTAGTGACACAGGGTCCACCGGGGAGCTGTTTTTT
-,TRBV7-2,many,TRBJ2-1,CASSWASEQFF,TGTGCCAGCAGCTGGGCTTCTGAGCAGTTCTTC
TRBD1,TRBV19,-,TRBJ1-1,CASWDRGRTEAFF,TGTGCCTCTTGGGACAGGGGAAGGACTGAAGCTTTCTTT
-,TRBV2,many,TRBJ2-5,CASSEGETQYF,TGTGCCAGCAGTGAAGGAGAGACCCAGTACTTC
TRBD1,TRBV28,many,TRBJ2-6,CASSFEGAHGANVLTF,TGTGCCAGCAGTTTTGAGGGGGCGCACGGGGCCAACGTCCTGACTTTC
TRBD2,TRBV10-1,-,TRBJ2-1,CASSGFGGGADEQFF,TGCGCCAGCAGTGGATTCGGCGGGGGGGCCGATGAGCAGTTCTTC
TRBD2,TRBV4-2,-,TRBJ2-1,CASSPRLAPSYNEQFF,TGTGCCAGCAGCCCCCGACTAGCGCCCTCCTACAATGAGCAGTTCTTC
TRBD1,TRBV6-2/TRBV6-3,few,TRBJ1-5,CASSYLVNRGHPSNQPQHF,TGTGCCAGCAGTTACTTAGTGAACAGGGGGCATCCTAGCAATCAGCCCCAGCATTTT
-,TRBV12-3/TRBV12-4,few,TRBJ2-7,CASSIYYEQYF,TGTGCCAGCAGCATCTACTACGAGCAGTACTTC
-,TRBV19,few,TRBJ2-1,CASSWGGRDEQFF,TGTGCCAGTAGTTGGGGGGGCCGGGATGAGCAGTTCTTC
TRBD1,TRBV5-6,few,TRBJ2-6,CASSWTGTVLSGANVLTF,TGTGCCAGCAGCTGGACCGGGACAGTACTCTCTGGGGCCAACGTCCTGACTTTC
TRBD1,TRBV6-1,few,TRBJ2-7,CASRGQELHEQYF,TGTGCCAGCAGGGGACAGGAATTGCACGAGCAGTACTTC
TRBD2,TRBV7-2,many,TRBJ2-1,CASSWTSAVYNEQFF,TGTGCCAGCAGCTGGACTAGCGCTGTTTACAATGAGCAGTTCTTC
-,TRBV19,-,TRBJ2-2,CASRWRTHTGELFF,TGTGCCAGTCGCTGGCGGACACACACCGGGGAGCTGTTTTTT
TRBD2,TRBV6-2/TRBV6-3,-,TRBJ2-1,CASSWNSGGNEQFF,TGTGCCAGCAGCTGGAATAGCGGGGGCAATGAGCAGTTCTTC
-,TRBV29-1,few,TRBJ2-7,CSVKDSSYEQYF,TGCAGCGTCAAGGATAGCTCCTACGAGCAGTACTTC
-,TRBV7-8,many,TRBJ1-2,CASSFLKGAEDYGYTF,TGTGCCAGCAGCTTCCTAAAAGGGGCCGAAGACTATGGCTACACCTTC
-,TRBV28,-,TRBJ2-1,CASSLVGHNEQFF,TGTGCCAGCAGTTTGGTGGGTCACAATGAGCAGTTCTTC
-,TRBV4-1,many,TRBJ1-1,CASSQDPGGTTEAFF,TGCGCCAGCAGCCAAGACCCCGGAGGGACCACTGAAGCTTTCTTT
TRBD2,TRBV19,-,TRBJ2-7,CASSIAQGFGREQYF,TGTGCCAGTAGTATAGCGCAGGGCTTCGGGAGGGAGCAGTACTTC
-,TRBV28,-,TRBJ1-4,CASSLSPNEKLFF,TGTGCCAGCAGTTTATCCCCCAATGAAAAACTGTTTTTT
TRBD2,TRBV5-6,few,TRBJ2-1,CASSPAASGGLSSYNEQFF,TGTGCCAGCAGCCCCGCCGCCAGCGGGGGCCTTAGCTCCTACAATGAGCAGTTCTTC
TRBD1,TRBV28,-,TRBJ1-2,CASSRRQGFQAYGYTF,TGTGCCAGCAGTCGTCGACAGGGGTTTCAAGCTTATGGCTACACCTTC
-,TRBV6-6,-,TRBJ2-3,CASSFARPSGRPPDTQYF,TGTGCCAGCAGTTTCGCCCGCCCGTCAGGCAGGCCGCCCGATACGCAGTATTTT
-,TRBV29-1,-,TRBJ2-1,CSVGGMGVLSSYNEQFF,TGCAGCGTTGGCGGGATGGGCGTCCTGAGCTCCTACAATGAGCAGTTCTTC
-,TRBV15,few,TRBJ1-1,CATSWARNTEAFF,TGTGCCACCAGTTGGGCCCGGAACACTGAAGCTTTCTTT
TRBD1,TRBV28,-,TRBJ2-3,CASSPGQGAGDTQYF,TGTGCCAGCAGTCCGGGACAGGGGGCGGGAGATACGCAGTATTTT
TRBD2,TRBV7-9,few,TRBJ2-1,CASSFSGSEQFF,TGTGCCAGCAGCTTTAGCGGGTCTGAGCAGTTCTTC
TRBD2,TRBV12-3/TRBV12-4,-,TRBJ2-3,CASSLSLAGAPTDTQYF,TGTGCCAGCAGTTTATCCCTAGCGGGGGCTCCCACAGATACGCAGTATTTT